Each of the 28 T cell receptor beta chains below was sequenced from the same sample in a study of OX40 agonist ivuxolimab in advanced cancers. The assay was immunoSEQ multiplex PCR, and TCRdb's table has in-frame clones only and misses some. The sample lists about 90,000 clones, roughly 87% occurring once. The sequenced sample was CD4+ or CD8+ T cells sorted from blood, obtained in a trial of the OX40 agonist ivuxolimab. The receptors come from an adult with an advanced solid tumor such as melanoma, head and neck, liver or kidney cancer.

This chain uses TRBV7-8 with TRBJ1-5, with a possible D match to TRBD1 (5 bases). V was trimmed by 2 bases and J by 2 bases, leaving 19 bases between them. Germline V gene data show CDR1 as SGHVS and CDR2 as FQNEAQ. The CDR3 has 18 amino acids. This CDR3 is CASSLSGRASAGNQPQHF. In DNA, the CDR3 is TGTGCCAGCAGCTTATCGGGCAGGGCATCTGCGGGCAATCAGCCCCAGCATTTT. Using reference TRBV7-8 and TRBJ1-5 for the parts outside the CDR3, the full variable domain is GAGVSQSPRYKVAKRGQDVALRCDPISGHVSLFWYQQALGQGPEFLTYFQNEAQLDKSGLPSDRFFAERPEGSVSTLKIQRTQQEDSAVYLCASSLSGRASAGNQPQHFGDGTRLSIL.

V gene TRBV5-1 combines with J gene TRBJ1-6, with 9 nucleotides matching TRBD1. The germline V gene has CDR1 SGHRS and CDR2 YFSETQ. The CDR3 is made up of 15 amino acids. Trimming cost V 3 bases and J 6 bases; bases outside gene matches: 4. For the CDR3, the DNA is TGCGCCAGCAGCTCGAGACAGGGGGGTAATTCACCCCTCCACTTT. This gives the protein CASSSRQGGNSPLHF.

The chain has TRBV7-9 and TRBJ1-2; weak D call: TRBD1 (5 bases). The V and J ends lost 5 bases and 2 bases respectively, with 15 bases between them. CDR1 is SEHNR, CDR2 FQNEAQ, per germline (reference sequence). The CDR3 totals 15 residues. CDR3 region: CASSPPGGANYGYTF. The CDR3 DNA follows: TGTGCCAGCAGCCCTCCGGGAGGGGCCAACTATGGCTACACCTTC.

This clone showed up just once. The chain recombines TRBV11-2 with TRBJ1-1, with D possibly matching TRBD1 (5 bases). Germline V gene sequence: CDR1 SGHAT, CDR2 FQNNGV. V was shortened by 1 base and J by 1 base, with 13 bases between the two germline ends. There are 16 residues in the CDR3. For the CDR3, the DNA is TGTGCCAGCAGCTTAGGTCGAGGGGCAGGGAACACTGAAGCTTTCTTT. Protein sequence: CASSLGRGAGNTEAFF.

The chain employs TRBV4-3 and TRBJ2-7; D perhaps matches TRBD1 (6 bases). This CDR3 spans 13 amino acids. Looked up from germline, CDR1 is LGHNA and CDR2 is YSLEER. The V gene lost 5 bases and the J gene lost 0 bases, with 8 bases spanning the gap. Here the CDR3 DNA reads TGCGCCAGCAGCAACAGGGTCTCCTACGAGCAGTACTTC. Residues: CASSNRVSYEQYF.

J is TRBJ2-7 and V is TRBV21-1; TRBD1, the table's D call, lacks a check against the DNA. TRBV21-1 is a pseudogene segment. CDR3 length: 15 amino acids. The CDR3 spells CASSKKRGQGYEQYF. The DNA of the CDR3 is TGTGCCAGCAGCAAAAAACGGGGACAGGGCTACGAGCAGTACTTC.

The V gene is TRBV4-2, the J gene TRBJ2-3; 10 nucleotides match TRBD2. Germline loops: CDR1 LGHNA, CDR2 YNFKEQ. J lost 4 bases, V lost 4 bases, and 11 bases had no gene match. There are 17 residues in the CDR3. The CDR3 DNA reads TGTGCCAGCAGCCTTTTAAGCGGGAGGGCCCAGGCAGATACGCAGTATTTT. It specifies CASSLLSGRAQADTQYF.

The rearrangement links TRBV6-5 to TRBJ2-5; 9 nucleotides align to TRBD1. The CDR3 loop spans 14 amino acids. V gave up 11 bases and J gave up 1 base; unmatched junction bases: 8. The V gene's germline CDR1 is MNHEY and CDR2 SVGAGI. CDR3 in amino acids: CAAGGQGPQETQYF. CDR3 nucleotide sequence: TGTGCCGCCGGGGGACAGGGCCCCCAAGAGACCCAGTACTTC.

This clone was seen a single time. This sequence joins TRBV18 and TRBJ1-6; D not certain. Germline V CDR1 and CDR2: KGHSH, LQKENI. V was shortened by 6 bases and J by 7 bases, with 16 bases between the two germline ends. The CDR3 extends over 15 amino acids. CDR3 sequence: CASSPRESRNSPLHF. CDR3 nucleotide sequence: TGTGCCAGCTCGCCAAGGGAATCGAGAAATTCACCCCTCCACTTT.

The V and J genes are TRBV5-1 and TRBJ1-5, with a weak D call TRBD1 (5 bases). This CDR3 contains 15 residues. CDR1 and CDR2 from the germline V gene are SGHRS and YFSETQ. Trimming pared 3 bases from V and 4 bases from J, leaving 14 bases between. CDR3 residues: CASSSDGHVNQPQHF. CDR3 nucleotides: TGCGCCAGCAGCTCGGACGGACATGTGAATCAGCCCCAGCATTTT.

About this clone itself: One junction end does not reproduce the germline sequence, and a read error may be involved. The DNA of the CDR3 is TGTGCCTGGAGCCGGACTAGCGGGGGTGCTGACTTC. It encodes CAWSRTSGGADF. The chain links TRBV30 to TRBJ2-5; 13 bases align to TRBD2. The CDR3 covers 12 residues. Germline loops: CDR1 GTSNPN, CDR2 SVGIG (reference sequence).

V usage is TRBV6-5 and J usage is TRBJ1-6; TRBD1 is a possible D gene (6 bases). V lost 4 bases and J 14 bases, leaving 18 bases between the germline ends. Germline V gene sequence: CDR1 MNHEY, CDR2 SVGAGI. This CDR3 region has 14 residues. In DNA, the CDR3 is TGTGCCAGCAGTTCCGTTCAGGGGAAAAGAACCCTCCACTTT. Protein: CASSSVQGKRTLHF.

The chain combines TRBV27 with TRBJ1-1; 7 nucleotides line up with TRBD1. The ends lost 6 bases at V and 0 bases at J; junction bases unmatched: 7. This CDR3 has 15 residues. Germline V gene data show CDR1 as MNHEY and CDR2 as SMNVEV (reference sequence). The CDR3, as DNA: TGTGCCAGCAGCCGGACAGGTACCATGAACACTGAAGCTTTCTTT. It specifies CASSRTGTMNTEAFF.

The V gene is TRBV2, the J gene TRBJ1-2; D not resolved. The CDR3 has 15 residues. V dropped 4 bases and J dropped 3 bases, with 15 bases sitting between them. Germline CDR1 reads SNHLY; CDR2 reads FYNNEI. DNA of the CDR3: TGTGCCAGCAGTGCCGAGCAGGCTACTTACTATGGCTACACCTTC. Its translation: CASSAEQATYYGYTF.

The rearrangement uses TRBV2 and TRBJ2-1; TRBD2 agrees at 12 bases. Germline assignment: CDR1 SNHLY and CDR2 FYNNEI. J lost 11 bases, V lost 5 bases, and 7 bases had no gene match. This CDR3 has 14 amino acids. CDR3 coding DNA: TGTGCCAGCAGTTCTAGCGGGGGGGCCTGGCAGCAGTTCTTC. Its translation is CASSSSGGAWQQFF. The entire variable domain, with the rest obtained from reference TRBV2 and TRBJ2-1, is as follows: EPEVTQTPSHQVTQMGQEVILRCVPISNHLYFYWYRQILGQKVEFLVSFYNNEISEKSEIFDDQFSVERPDGSNFTLKIRSTKLEDSAMYFCASSSSGGAWQQFFGPGTRLTVL.

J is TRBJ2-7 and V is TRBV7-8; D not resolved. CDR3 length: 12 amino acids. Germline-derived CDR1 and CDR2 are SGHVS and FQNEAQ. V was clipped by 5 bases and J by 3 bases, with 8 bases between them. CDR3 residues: CASSQPHYEQYF. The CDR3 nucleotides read TGTGCCAGCAGCCAACCCCACTACGAGCAGTACTTC.

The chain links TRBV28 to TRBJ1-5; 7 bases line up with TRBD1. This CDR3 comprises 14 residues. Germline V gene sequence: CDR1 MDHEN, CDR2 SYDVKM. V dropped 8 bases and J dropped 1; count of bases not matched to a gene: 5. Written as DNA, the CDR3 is TGTGCCAGCGGGACAGACCCCAGCAATCAGCCCCAGCATTTT. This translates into CASGTDPSNQPQHF.

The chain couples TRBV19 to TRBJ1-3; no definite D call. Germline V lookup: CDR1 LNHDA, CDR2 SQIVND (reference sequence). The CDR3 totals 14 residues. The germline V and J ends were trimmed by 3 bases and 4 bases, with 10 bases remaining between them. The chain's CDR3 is CASSIGGEGNTIYF. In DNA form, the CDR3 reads TGTGCCAGTAGTATTGGTGGGGAAGGAAACACCATATATTTT.

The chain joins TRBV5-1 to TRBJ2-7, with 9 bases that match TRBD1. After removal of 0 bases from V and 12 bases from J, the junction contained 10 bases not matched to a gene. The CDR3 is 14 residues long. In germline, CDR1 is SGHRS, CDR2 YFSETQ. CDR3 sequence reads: CASSLEGTGNKVYF. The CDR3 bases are TGCGCCAGCAGCTTGGAGGGGACAGGGAACAAGGTGTACTTC.

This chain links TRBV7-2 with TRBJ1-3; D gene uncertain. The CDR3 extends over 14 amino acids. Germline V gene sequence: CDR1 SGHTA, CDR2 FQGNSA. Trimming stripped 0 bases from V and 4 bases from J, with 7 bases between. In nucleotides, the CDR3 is TGTGCCAGCAGCTTAGCGGGAACGGGAAACACCATATATTTT. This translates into CASSLAGTGNTIYF.

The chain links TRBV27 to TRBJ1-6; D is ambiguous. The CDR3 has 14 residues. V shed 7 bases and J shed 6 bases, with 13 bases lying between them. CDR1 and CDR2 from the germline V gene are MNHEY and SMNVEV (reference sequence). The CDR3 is CASTLSRGNSPLHF. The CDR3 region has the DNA TGTGCCAGCACCCTATCGCGGGGTAATTCACCCCTCCACTTT.

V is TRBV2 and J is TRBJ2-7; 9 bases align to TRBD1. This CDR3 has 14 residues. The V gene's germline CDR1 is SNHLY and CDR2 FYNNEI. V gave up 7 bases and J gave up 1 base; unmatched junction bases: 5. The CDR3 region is CASTKDRGSYEQYF. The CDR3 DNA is TGTGCCAGCACCAAGGACAGGGGATCCTACGAGCAGTACTTC.

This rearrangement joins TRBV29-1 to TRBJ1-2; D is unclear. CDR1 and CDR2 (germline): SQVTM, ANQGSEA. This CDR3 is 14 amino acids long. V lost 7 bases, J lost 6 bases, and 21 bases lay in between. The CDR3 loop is CSATPGGQPNGYTF. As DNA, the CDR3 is TGCAGCGCAACTCCGGGCGGCCAACCCAATGGCTACACCTTC.

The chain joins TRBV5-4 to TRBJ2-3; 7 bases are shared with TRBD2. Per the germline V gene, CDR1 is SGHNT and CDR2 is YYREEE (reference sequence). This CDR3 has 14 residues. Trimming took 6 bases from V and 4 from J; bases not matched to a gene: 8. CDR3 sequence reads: CASTRERGADTQYF. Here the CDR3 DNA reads TGTGCCAGCACGCGGGAGAGGGGAGCAGATACGCAGTATTTT.

The CDR3 DNA reads TGTGCCAGTGCTGCCCGCAGGGGTAACAATCAGCCCCAGCATTTT. It yields the protein CASAARRGNNQPQHF. The chain couples TRBV19 to TRBJ1-5; possible D gene TRBD1, 6 bases. The germline V gene has CDR1 LNHDA and CDR2 SQIVND (reference sequence). The CDR3 sequence is 15 residues long. With 8 bases removed from V and 3 bases from J, the gap between germline ends came to 17 bases.

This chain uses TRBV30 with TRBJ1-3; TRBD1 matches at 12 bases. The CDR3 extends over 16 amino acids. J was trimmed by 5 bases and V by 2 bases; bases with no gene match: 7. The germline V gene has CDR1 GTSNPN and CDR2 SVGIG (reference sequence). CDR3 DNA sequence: TGTGCCTGGAGTCTAGCCGGGACAGGGGGCCGAAACACCATATATTTT. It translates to CAWSLAGTGGRNTIYF.

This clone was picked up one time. For the CDR3, the DNA is TGTGCCAGCAGTATTAAGACCGCATACAATGAGCAGTTCTTC. Protein product: CASSIKTAYNEQFF. This chain joins TRBV6-5 and TRBJ2-1; D remains unclear. This CDR3 is 14 amino acids long. The germline V gene encodes CDR1 MNHEY and CDR2 SVGAGI. The V gene lost 5 bases and the J gene lost 4 bases, with 12 bases spanning the gap.

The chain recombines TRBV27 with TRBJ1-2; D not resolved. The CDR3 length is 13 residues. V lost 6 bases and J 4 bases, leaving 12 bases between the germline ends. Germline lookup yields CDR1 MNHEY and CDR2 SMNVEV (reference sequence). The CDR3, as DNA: TGTGCCAGCAGACCCGCCCCTCTCTATGGCTACACCTTC. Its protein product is CASRPAPLYGYTF.